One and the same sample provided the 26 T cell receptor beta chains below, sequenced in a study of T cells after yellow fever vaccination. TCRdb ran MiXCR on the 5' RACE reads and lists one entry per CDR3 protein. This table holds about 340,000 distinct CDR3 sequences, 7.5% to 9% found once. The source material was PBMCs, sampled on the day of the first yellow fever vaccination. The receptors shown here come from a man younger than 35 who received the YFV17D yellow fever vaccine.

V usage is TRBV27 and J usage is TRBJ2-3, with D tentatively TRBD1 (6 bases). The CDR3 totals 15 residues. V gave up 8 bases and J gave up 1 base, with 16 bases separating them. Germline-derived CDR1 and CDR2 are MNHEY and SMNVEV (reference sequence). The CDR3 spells CASGPPGHGTDTQYF. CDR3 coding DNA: TGTGCCAGCGGGCCTCCGGGACACGGCACAGATACGCAGTATTTT.

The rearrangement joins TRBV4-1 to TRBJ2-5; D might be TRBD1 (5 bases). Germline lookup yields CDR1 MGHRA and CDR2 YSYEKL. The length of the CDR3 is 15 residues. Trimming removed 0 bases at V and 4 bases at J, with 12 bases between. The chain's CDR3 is CASSQDPRVAETQYF. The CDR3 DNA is TGCGCCAGCAGCCAAGATCCCAGGGTAGCAGAGACCCAGTACTTC.

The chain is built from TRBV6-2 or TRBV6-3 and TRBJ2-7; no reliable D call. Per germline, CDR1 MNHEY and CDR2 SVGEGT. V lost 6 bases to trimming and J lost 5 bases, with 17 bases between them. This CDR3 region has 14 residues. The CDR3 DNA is TGTGCCAGCAGCCGGGTGCGCCCAGACCACGAGCAGTACTTC. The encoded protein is CASSRVRPDHEQYF.

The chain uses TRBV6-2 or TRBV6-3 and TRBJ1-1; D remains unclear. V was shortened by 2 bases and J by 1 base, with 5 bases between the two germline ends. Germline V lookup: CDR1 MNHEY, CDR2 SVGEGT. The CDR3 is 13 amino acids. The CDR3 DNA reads TGTGCCAGCAGTTACGAAGCGAACACTGAAGCTTTCTTT. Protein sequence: CASSYEANTEAFF.

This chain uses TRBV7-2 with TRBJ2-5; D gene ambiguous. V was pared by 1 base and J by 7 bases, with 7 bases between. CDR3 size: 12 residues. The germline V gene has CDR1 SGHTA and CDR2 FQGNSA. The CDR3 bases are TGTGCCAGCAGCTTAGAGAGTGCGACCCAGTACTTC. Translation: CASSLESATQYF.

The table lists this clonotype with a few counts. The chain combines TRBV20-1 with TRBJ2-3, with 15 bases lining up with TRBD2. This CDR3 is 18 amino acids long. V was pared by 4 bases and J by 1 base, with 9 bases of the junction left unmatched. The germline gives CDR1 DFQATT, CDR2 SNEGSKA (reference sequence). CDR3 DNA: TGCAGTGCTAAAACAGGACTAGCGGGGGGGCGTGGCACAGATACGCAGTATTTT. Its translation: CSAKTGLAGGRGTDTQYF.

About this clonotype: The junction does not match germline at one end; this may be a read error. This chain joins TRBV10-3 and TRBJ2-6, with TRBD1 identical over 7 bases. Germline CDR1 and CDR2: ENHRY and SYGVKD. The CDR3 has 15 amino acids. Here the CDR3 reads CTISGTVSGANVLTF. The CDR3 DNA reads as TGTACCATCAGTGGGACAGTCTCTGGGGCCAACGTCCTGACTTTC.

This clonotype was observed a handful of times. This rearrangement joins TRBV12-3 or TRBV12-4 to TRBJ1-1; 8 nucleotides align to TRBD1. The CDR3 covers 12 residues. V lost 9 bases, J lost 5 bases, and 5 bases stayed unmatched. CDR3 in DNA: TGTGCCAGTCGGGACAGGCAGACTGAAGCTTTCTTT. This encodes CASRDRQTEAFF.

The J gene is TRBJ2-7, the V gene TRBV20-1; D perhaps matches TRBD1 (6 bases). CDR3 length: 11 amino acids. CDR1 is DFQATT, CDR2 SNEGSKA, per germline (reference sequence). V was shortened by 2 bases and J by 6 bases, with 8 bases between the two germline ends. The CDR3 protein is CSARIGGEQYF. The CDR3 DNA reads TGCAGTGCTAGAATAGGGGGCGAGCAGTACTTC.

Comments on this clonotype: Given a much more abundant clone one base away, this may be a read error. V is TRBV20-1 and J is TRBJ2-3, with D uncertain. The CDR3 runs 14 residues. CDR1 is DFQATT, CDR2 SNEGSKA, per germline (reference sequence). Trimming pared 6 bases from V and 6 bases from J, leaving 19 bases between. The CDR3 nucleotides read TGCAGTGCCTCCTCCCCCACTGTCGCGGATACGCAGTATTTT. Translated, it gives CSASSPTVADTQYF.

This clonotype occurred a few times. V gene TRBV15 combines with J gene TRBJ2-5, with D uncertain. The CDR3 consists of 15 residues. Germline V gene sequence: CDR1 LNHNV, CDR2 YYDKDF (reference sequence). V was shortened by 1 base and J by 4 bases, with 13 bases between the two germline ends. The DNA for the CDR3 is TGTGCCACCAGCAGAGCGCGAACTCGGCGAGAGACCCAGTACTTC. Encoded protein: CATSRARTRRETQYF.

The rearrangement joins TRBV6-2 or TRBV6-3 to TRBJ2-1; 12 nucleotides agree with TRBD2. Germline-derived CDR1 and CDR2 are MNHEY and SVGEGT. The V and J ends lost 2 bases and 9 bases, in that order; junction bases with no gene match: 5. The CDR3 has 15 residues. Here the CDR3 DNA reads TGTGCCAGCAGTTACCCTAGCGGGGGGGGTGGTGAGCAGTTCTTC. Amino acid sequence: CASSYPSGGGGEQFF.

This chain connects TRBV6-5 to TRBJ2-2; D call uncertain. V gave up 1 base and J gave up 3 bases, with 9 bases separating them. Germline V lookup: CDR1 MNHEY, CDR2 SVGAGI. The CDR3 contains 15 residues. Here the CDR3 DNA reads TGTGCCAGCAGTTACTGGAGCCCTCACACCGGGGAGCTGTTTTTT. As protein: CASSYWSPHTGELFF.

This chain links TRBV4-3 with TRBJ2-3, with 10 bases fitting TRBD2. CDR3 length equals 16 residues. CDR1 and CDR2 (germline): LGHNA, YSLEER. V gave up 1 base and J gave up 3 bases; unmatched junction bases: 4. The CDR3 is CASSQGTSGVTDTQYF. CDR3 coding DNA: TGCGCCAGCAGCCAAGGTACTAGCGGGGTTACAGATACGCAGTATTTT.

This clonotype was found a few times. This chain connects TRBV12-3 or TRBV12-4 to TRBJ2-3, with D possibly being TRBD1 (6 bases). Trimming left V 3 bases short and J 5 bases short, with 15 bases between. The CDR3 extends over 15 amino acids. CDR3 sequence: CASSLVGQGGDTQYF. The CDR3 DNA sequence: TGTGCCAGCAGTTTGGTAGGGCAAGGGGGAGATACGCAGTATTTT.

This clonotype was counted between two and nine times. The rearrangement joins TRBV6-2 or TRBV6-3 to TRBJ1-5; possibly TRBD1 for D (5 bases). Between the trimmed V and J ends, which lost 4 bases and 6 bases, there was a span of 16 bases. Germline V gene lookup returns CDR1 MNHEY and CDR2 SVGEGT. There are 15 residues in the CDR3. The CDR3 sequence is CASSLPWGDGQPQHF. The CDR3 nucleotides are TGTGCCAGCAGTTTGCCTTGGGGGGACGGTCAGCCCCAGCATTTT.

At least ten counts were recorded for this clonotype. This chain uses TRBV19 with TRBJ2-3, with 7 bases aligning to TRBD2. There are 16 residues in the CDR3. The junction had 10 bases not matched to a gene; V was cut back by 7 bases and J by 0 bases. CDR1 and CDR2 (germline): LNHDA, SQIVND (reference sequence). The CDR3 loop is CASTAWGGASTDTQYF. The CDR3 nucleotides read TGTGCCAGTACCGCTTGGGGGGGAGCTAGCACAGATACGCAGTATTTT. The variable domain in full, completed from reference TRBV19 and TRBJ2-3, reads DGGITQSPKYLFRKEGQNVTLSCEQNLNHDAMYWYRQDPGQGLRLIYYSQIVNDFQKGDIAEGYSVSREKKESFPLTVTSAQKNPTAFYLCASTAWGGASTDTQYFGPGTRLTVL.

This chain's CDR3 is CASSLGPSGGALYNEQFF. DNA for the CDR3: TGTGCCAGCAGCTTAGGCCCTAGCGGGGGGGCCTTGTACAATGAGCAGTTCTTC. The V gene is TRBV11-2, the J gene TRBJ2-1, with TRBD2 matching 12 bases. The CDR3 spans 18 residues. The V and J ends lost 1 base and 4 bases, in that order; junction bases with no gene match: 8. Per germline, CDR1 SGHAT and CDR2 FQNNGV.

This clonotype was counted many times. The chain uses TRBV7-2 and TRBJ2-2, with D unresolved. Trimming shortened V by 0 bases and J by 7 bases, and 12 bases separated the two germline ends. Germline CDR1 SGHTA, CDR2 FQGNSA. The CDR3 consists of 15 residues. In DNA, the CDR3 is TGTGCCAGCAGCTTAGCGGCCAGCGAAGGCGGGGAGCTGTTTTTT. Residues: CASSLAASEGGELFF.

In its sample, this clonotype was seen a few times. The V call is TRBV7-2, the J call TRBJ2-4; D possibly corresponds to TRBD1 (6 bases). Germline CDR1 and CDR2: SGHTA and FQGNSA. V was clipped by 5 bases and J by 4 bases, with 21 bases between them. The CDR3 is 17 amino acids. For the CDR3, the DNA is TGTGCCAGCAGCGAGGCGGTTGGCGGACAGCGGAAAAACATTCAGTACTTC. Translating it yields CASSEAVGGQRKNIQYF.

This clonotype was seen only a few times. The CDR3: CASSLVGPGPTIYF. CDR3 nucleotides: TGTGCCAGCAGCTTGGTGGGCCCAGGGCCCACCATATATTTT. The V gene is TRBV7-2, the J gene TRBJ1-3; D is perhaps TRBD1 (5 bases). This CDR3 comprises 14 residues. Trimming shortened V by 3 bases and J by 9 bases, and 15 bases separated the two germline ends. Germline V gives CDR1 SGHTA, CDR2 FQGNSA.

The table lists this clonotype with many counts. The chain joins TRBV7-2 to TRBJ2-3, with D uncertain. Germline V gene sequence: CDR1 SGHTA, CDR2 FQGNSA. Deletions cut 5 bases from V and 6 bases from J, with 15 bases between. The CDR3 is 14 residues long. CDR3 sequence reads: CASSTRAGFDTQYF. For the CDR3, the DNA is TGTGCCAGCAGCACTCGTGCCGGGTTCGATACGCAGTATTTT.

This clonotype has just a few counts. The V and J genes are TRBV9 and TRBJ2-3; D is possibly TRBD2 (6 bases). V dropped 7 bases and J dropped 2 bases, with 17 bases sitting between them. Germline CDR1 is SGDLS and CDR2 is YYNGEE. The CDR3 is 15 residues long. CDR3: CASASTGVHTDTQYF. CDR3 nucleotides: TGTGCCAGCGCGTCCACGGGGGTTCACACAGATACGCAGTATTTT.

CDR3 in amino acids: CASSFTGDREVGQPQHF. The CDR3, as DNA: TGTGCCAGCAGCTTTACTGGGGACAGGGAGGTGGGACAGCCCCAGCATTTT. The chain couples TRBV13 to TRBJ1-5; the match to TRBD1 covers 9 bases. Germline values: CDR1 PRHDT, CDR2 FYEKMQ (reference sequence). Germline trimming cut 3 bases from V and 7 bases from J; bases unmatched to any gene: 13. This CDR3 is 17 amino acids long.

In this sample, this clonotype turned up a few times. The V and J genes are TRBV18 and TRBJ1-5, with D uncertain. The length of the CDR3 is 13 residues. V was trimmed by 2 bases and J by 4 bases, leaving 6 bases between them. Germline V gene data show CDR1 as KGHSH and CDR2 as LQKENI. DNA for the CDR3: TGTGCCAGCTCACCAGAGTGGAATCAGCCCCAGCATTTT. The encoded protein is CASSPEWNQPQHF.

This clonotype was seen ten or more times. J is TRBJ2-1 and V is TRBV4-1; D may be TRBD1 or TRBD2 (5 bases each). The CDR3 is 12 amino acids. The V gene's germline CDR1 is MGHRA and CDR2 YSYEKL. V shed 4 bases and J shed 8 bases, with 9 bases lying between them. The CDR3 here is CASSLQGDEQFF. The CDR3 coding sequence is TGCGCCAGCAGCCTTCAGGGAGATGAGCAGTTCTTC.